This T cell receptor beta chain was retrieved from a study of response to subunit inactivated influenza vaccine. Study conclusions and caveats: The authors suggested that few new T cells are recruited per seasonal influenza vaccination.

This clonotype appeared a few times. Its antigen is as yet unknown. TCRdb re-analysed the RT-PCR reads in MiXCR, keeping a single row per CDR3 protein. The sample includes hundreds of thousands of distinct CDR3 sequences, 7.6% seen only once; the top ten take 10% to 15%. Looked up from germline, CDR1 is LGHDT and CDR2 is YNNKEL (reference sequence). The CDR3 runs to 14 residues. Trimming took off 4 bases at V and 3 bases at J, with 13 bases between the two ends. The rearrangement joins TRBV3-1 to TRBJ2-7; TRBD2 is a possible D gene (5 bases). Sequences were derived from PBMCs from blood, sampled about 23 months after vaccination. The receptor comes from a man between 50 and 75 years old who received an inactivated influenza vaccine. As DNA, the CDR3 is TGTGCCAGCAGCCTCTGGACGGGGAACTACGAGCAGTACTTC. The encoded protein is CASSLWTGNYEQYF.